Below, 27 T cell receptor beta chains from the same sample are listed, as sequenced in a study of vaccination and CD4 T cells after COVID-19. Regarding treatment: approximately nine-day PBMC culture with coronavirus spike peptide pools or control peptides (ViraFEST assay). Once obtained from cultured CD4+ T cells, the DNA was sequenced using the Oncomine TCR Beta short-read assay. TCRdb itself ran the PCR reads through MiXCR, one entry per CDR3 protein. The sample yields about 12,000 distinct CDR3 sequences, 65% to 85% seen once. No antigen has been identified for these receptors. The sequencing sample was made of CD4+ T cells from blood, cultured in vitro. These receptors were taken from a human donor who had recovered from COVID-19.

This chain uses TRBV7-2 with TRBJ2-1, with TRBD2 as a possible D gene (6 bases). The V end lost 5 bases, the J end lost 4 bases, and 15 bases lay between the germline ends. Germline values: CDR1 SGHTA, CDR2 FQGNSA. The CDR3 sequence is 15 residues long. The CDR3, as DNA: TGTGCCAGCAGCATACCAGCGGGTGGTTACAATGAGCAGTTCTTC. Translation gives CASSIPAGGYNEQFF.

The chain uses TRBV4-3 and TRBJ2-2; either TRBD1 or TRBD2 may fit D (5 bases each). CDR3 length: 18 amino acids. V was trimmed by 1 base and J by 0 bases, leaving 15 bases between them. Per the germline V gene, CDR1 is LGHNA and CDR2 is YSLEER. The CDR3 DNA sequence: TGCGCCAGCAGCCAAGGGTGGGGCAGGACTCCGAACACCGGGGAGCTGTTTTTT. It yields the protein CASSQGWGRTPNTGELFF.

The V call is TRBV28, the J call TRBJ1-2; D might be TRBD1 (6 bases). V was trimmed by 2 bases and J by 4 bases, leaving 14 bases between them. The CDR3 extends over 15 amino acids. CDR1 and CDR2 (germline): MDHEN, SYDVKM. The CDR3 loop is CASSLGPGGAYGYTF. The CDR3 nucleotides are TGTGCCAGCAGTTTAGGACCGGGGGGCGCCTATGGCTACACCTTC.

The chain is built from TRBV9 and TRBJ2-1, with 12 bases matching TRBD2. Germline V lookup: CDR1 SGDLS, CDR2 YYNGEE. J was trimmed by 6 bases and V by 0 bases; bases with no gene match: 4. This CDR3 is built from 16 residues. The CDR3 DNA sequence: TGTGCCAGCAGCGTAGGACTAGCGGGAGTCACCAATGAGCAGTTCTTC. Amino acids: CASSVGLAGVTNEQFF.

The chain has TRBV7-9 and TRBJ1-2; 7 bases match TRBD1. This CDR3 spans 13 amino acids. V shed 5 bases, J shed 11 bases, and the junction held 11 bases outside the gene matches. Per the germline V gene, CDR1 is SEHNR and CDR2 is FQNEAQ (reference sequence). The CDR3 region is CASSLRDSPKYTF. The CDR3 DNA sequence: TGTGCCAGCAGCCTCCGGGACAGTCCAAAGTACACCTTC. Variable domain in full (rest from reference TRBV7-9 and TRBJ1-2): DTGVSQNPRHKITKRGQNVTFRCDPISEHNRLYWYRQTLGQGPEFLTYFQNEAQLEKSRLLSDRFSAERPKGSFSTLEIQRTEQGDSAMYLCASSLRDSPKYTFGSGTRLTVV.

Notes on this clonotype: At one end, the junction sequence differs from germline, possibly due to a read error. The gene calls are TRBV7-2 and TRBJ2-5; D gene unclear. The CDR3 consists of 14 residues. CDR1 SGHTA and CDR2 FQGNSA come from the germline V gene. In DNA, the CDR3 is TGCGCCAGCAGCCAAGAGAAATGGGTTGAGACCCAGTACTTC. It encodes CASSQEKWVETQYF.

The sample holds a few counts of this clonotype. The rearrangement links TRBV19 to TRBJ1-2; TRBD1 matches at 8 bases. The CDR3 runs to 13 residues. Unmatched junction bases numbered 5, after V lost 5 bases and J lost 6 bases. The germline V gene has CDR1 LNHDA and CDR2 SQIVND (reference sequence). In nucleotides, the CDR3 is TGTGCCAGTAGTGACAGGGGTAATGATGGCTACACCTTC. Protein product: CASSDRGNDGYTF.

This clonotype was detected only once. The chain is built from TRBV2 and TRBJ1-1; D is ambiguous. Trimming took off 4 bases at V and 0 bases at J, with 12 bases between the two ends. The germline V gene has CDR1 SNHLY and CDR2 FYNNEI. This CDR3 comprises 15 residues. The CDR3 here is CASSGGFGMNTEAFF. In DNA form, the CDR3 reads TGTGCCAGCAGTGGAGGGTTCGGAATGAACACTGAAGCTTTCTTT.

Points on this clonotype: Its ends do not fully match the called genes, so a read error is possible. This rearrangement joins TRBV15 to TRBJ1-1; D not certain. CDR1 and CDR2 from the germline V gene are LNHNV and YYDKDF (reference sequence). This CDR3 contains 14 residues. Here the CDR3 reads CATNRDTGRAEAFF. DNA of the CDR3: TGTGCCACCAACAGAGATACCGGGAGGGCTGAAGCTTTCTTT.

The rearrangement links TRBV5-5 to TRBJ2-1, with 7 bases lining up with TRBD1. Germline lookup yields CDR1 SGHKS and CDR2 YYEKEE (reference sequence). The V gene end was trimmed by 3 bases and the J gene end by 5 bases; junction bases not matched to a gene: 8. This CDR3 region has 15 residues. The CDR3 coding sequence is TGTGCCAGCAGCTGGGTGGGGACAGTCAACAATGAGCAGTTCTTC. Its translation: CASSWVGTVNNEQFF.

The V call is TRBV28, the J call TRBJ2-2, with D uncertain. CDR1 is MDHEN and CDR2 is SYDVKM in the germline V gene. This CDR3 has 14 amino acids. V was pared by 8 bases and J by 7 bases, with 17 bases between. The CDR3 DNA sequence: TGTGCCAGCCGACCTTCGGCCCCCGGCGGGGAGCTGTTTTTT. Protein product: CASRPSAPGGELFF.

This clonotype appeared a few times. J is TRBJ2-5 and V is TRBV7-3; 7 bases fit TRBD2. CDR1 and CDR2 from the germline V gene are SGHTA and FQGTGA. V shed 2 bases and J 7 bases; nucleotides not matched to a gene: 10. CDR3 length equals 15 residues. The CDR3 nucleotides read TGTGCCAGCAGCTTAGGAGGTGGGAGACTAGCGACCCAGTACTTC. This sequence encodes CASSLGGGRLATQYF.

Worth noting for this clonotype: A read error may produce the germline difference seen at one junction end. V is TRBV20-1 and J is TRBJ1-2; TRBD1 might be the D (5 bases). The CDR3 has 13 residues. The germline gives CDR1 DFQATT, CDR2 SNEGSKA (reference sequence). The CDR3 here is CGARRGHDGGYTF. Written as DNA, the CDR3 is TGCGGTGCTAGAAGGGGCCACGACGGGGGCTACACCTTC.

The V and J genes are TRBV6-2 or TRBV6-3 and TRBJ1-1; D gene ambiguous. The CDR3 runs to 14 residues. Germline CDR1 and CDR2: MNHEY and SVGEGT. V lost 0 bases, J lost 1 base, and 6 bases lay in between. The CDR3 DNA reads as TGTGCCAGCAGTTACTCGCTGCCGAACACTGAAGCTTTCTTT. Its translation is CASSYSLPNTEAFF.

V gene TRBV7-2 combines with J gene TRBJ1-5; D is unresolved. V lost 1 base, J lost 2 bases, and 12 bases lay in between. The CDR3 is made up of 16 amino acids. The germline gives CDR1 SGHTA, CDR2 FQGNSA. The CDR3 region is CASSLVSGWGNQPQHF. As DNA, the CDR3 is TGTGCCAGCAGCTTAGTGTCGGGGTGGGGCAATCAGCCCCAGCATTTT. The full variable domain, its missing parts supplied by reference TRBV7-2 and TRBJ1-5, is GAGVSQSPSNKVTEKGKDVELRCDPISGHTALYWYRQSLGQGLEFLIYFQGNSAPDKSGLPSDRFSAERTGGSVSTLTIQRTQQEDSAVYLCASSLVSGWGNQPQHFGDGTRLSIL.

The V and J genes are TRBV6-2 or TRBV6-3 and TRBJ2-7, with D tentatively TRBD2 (5 bases). The length of the CDR3 is 14 residues. Trimming shortened V by 6 bases and J by 3 bases, and 15 bases separated the two germline ends. Germline V gene data show CDR1 as MNHEY and CDR2 as SVGEGT. In DNA, the CDR3 is TGTGCCAGCAGCCCGGCGGGTGGCGGCTACGAGCAGTACTTC. Amino acids: CASSPAGGGYEQYF.

V usage is TRBV6-1 and J usage is TRBJ1-2, with 8 nucleotides matching TRBD1. Germline-derived CDR1 and CDR2 are MNHNS and SASEGT. The junction had 7 bases not matched to a gene; V was cut back by 5 bases and J by 8 bases. The CDR3 is 13 amino acids. The CDR3 protein is CASSPQGAGGYTF. For the CDR3, the DNA is TGTGCCAGCAGTCCGCAGGGGGCGGGAGGCTACACCTTC.

The gene calls are TRBV7-2 and TRBJ1-2; 12 nucleotides agree with TRBD1. The trim removed 6 bases at V and 0 bases at J, leaving 11 bases unmatched. CDR3 length: 18 residues. Germline V gives CDR1 SGHTA, CDR2 FQGNSA. CDR3 nucleotide sequence: TGTGCCAGCAGACCTGGGACAGGGGGCGCCGGTACTAACTATGGCTACACCTTC. It translates to CASRPGTGGAGTNYGYTF.

The rearrangement joins TRBV6-1 to TRBJ1-3, with D possibly being TRBD1 (5 bases). The CDR3 is 13 residues long. Germline V gene data show CDR1 as MNHNS and CDR2 as SASEGT. V lost 8 bases, J lost 9 bases, and 17 bases lay in between. The CDR3 region has the DNA TGTGCCAGCCGATGGGGATCGGGGGGCACCATATATTTT. Protein sequence: CASRWGSGGTIYF.

The rearrangement joins TRBV12-3 or TRBV12-4 to TRBJ1-2, with a tentative D call TRBD1 (5 bases). The V and J ends lost 5 bases and 5 bases respectively, with 12 bases between them. The length of the CDR3 is 13 residues. The CDR3 here is CASSPPAGYGYTF. The DNA for the CDR3 is TGTGCCAGCAGTCCCCCGGCAGGGTATGGCTACACCTTC.

This chain connects TRBV6-5 to TRBJ1-2; D may be TRBD1 (5 bases). The ends were cut back, 5 bases at V and 8 bases at J, with 27 bases in the middle. There are 17 residues in the CDR3. From germline, CDR1 is MNHEY and CDR2 SVGAGI. CDR3 coding DNA: TGTGCCAGCAGTACTCGGGGGGGAGGCAGGGCGGTTCGCGGCTACACCTTC. Residues: CASSTRGGGRAVRGYTF.

The chain employs TRBV20-1 and TRBJ2-4, with D tentatively TRBD1 or TRBD2 (6 bases each). V gave up 1 base and J gave up 7 bases, with 32 bases separating them. CDR3 length: 20 amino acids. Germline values: CDR1 DFQATT, CDR2 SNEGSKA (reference sequence). CDR3 region: CSARVRGQGYVSVLGNIQYF. CDR3 DNA: TGCAGTGCTAGAGTCCGGGGGCAGGGGTACGTGTCTGTCCTAGGGAACATTCAGTACTTC.

V is TRBV6-2 or TRBV6-3 and J is TRBJ1-5; no clear D gene. Deletions cut 7 bases from V and 0 bases from J, with 16 bases between. Germline V gene lookup returns CDR1 MNHEY and CDR2 SVGEGT. The CDR3 consists of 16 residues. The CDR3, as DNA: TGTGCCAGCACCGTAGGACGCATAGATAGCAATCAGCCCCAGCATTTT. Protein sequence: CASTVGRIDSNQPQHF.

V is TRBV6-5 and J is TRBJ1-3; the D is unclear. Trimming removed 4 bases from V and 0 bases from J, with 10 bases in between. The germline CDR1 and CDR2 sequences are MNHEY and SVGAGI. The CDR3 is 15 residues long. The CDR3 DNA is TGTGCCAGCAGTTGGTCCGGATACTCTGGAAACACCATATATTTT. Its protein product is CASSWSGYSGNTIYF.

This chain uses TRBV24-1 with TRBJ2-5; possibly TRBD2 for D (5 bases). Germline loops: CDR1 KGHDR, CDR2 SFDVKD. The V end was cut by 3 bases, the J end by 0 bases, with 16 bases between. The CDR3 is made up of 17 amino acids. This chain's CDR3 is CATSDTTKLGNQETQYF. Here the CDR3 DNA reads TGTGCCACCAGTGATACGACTAAGCTGGGGAACCAAGAGACCCAGTACTTC.

V usage is TRBV7-2 and J usage is TRBJ1-5; the D gene is possibly TRBD1 (5 bases). Looked up from germline, CDR1 is SGHTA and CDR2 is FQGNSA. V shed 1 base and J shed 0 bases, with 10 bases lying between them. The CDR3 has 16 residues. Written as DNA, the CDR3 is TGTGCCAGCAGCTTAGGGCTCAGGGATAGCAATCAGCCCCAGCATTTT. Amino acid sequence: CASSLGLRDSNQPQHF.

This CDR3 reads CAWGLATSVAFF. As DNA, the CDR3 is TGTGCCTGGGGACTGGCAACGTCCGTAGCTTTCTTT. The chain is built from TRBV30 and TRBJ1-1; D uncertain. Germline-derived CDR1 and CDR2 are GTSNPN and SVGIG (reference sequence). V was cut by 5 bases and J by 10 bases, with 17 bases left in between. The CDR3 runs to 12 residues.